This TCR beta chain was sequenced during a study of early T cells in non-severe SARS-CoV-2 infection. Study-level background: The input, bulk RNA from unsorted whole blood, was sequenced, and chains were unpaired. The study's findings and limits: Reliance on VDJdb matching favored anti-spike CD8 responses; private and CD4 specificities were missed.

cDNA molecules, individually, were tagged with unique molecular identifiers. TCRdb reanalysed the 5' RACE reads using MiXCR and keeps one entry per CDR3 protein. Among tens of thousands of distinct CDR3 sequences listed, about 15% were seen once. This clonotype came up a few times. Antigen unknown. The CDR3 length is 13 residues. The germline V gene has CDR1 SEHNR and CDR2 FQNEAQ (reference sequence). The ends were cut back, 1 base at V and 7 bases at J, with 8 bases in the middle. Sequencing was done on a sample of whole blood. This chain connects TRBV7-9 to TRBJ1-5; D is ambiguous. This receptor was obtained from an adult who was a healthcare worker with PCR-confirmed SARS-CoV-2 infection or an uninfected control (not recorded which). The CDR3: CASSLGAGQPQHF. Written as DNA, the CDR3 is TGTGCCAGCAGCTTAGGCGCGGGGCAGCCCCAGCATTTT.